Presented here are 29 T cell receptor beta chains from one specimen sequenced in a study of cytomegalovirus exposure and HLA in healthy donors (dated by TCRdb to 2016 to 2017). The library came from the immunoSEQ multiplex PCR assay. For the multiplex PCR, a mixture combining 60 forward primers for TCR Vbeta segments and 13 reverse primers for TCR Jbeta segments was used. Sourced from immuneACCESS, this table was stored by TCRdb with only in-frame sequences that have V and J called. A share of the clones is absent; for the studies checked, an unresolved V gene accounts for under half, and the remainder has no known explanation. This sample comprises roughly 150,000 clones, 82% of them detected only once. Clones ranked in the top ten supply about 1.6% of the sample. The source material was PBMCs. These receptors were collected from a girl aged 10 to 17 in good health and CMV-seropositive.

CDR3 sequence (DNA): TGTGCCAGCAGCTTGGGTGTCCTAGAGAACACTGAAGCTTTCTTT. This encodes CASSLGVLENTEAFF. The chain is built from TRBV5-6 and TRBJ1-1; D call uncertain. The germline V gene has CDR1 SGHDT and CDR2 YYEEEE. The CDR3 runs 15 residues. The V gene lost 0 bases and the J gene lost 1 base, with 10 bases spanning the gap. Supplemented by reference TRBV5-6 and TRBJ1-1, the full variable domain reads DAGVTQSPTHLIKTRGQQVTLRCSPKSGHDTVSWYQQALGQGPQFIFQYYEEEERQRGNFPDRFSGHQFPNYSSELNVNALLLGDSALYLCASSLGVLENTEAFFGQGTRLTVV.

Remarks on this clone: The identical CDR3 is also encoded by other nucleotide sequences in the sample. The chain recombines TRBV9 with TRBJ2-7; D is ambiguous. The V gene lost 0 bases and the J gene lost 2 bases, with 9 bases spanning the gap. CDR3 length equals 14 residues. In germline, CDR1 is SGDLS, CDR2 YYNGEE. CDR3 DNA: TGTGCCAGCAGCGTAGGAGGCAGCACCTACGAGCAGTACTTC. Protein sequence: CASSVGGSTYEQYF.

CDR3 nucleotide sequence: TGCGCCAGCAGTGAGTCTCTAGCGGGATACACAGATACGCAGTATTTT. It yields the protein CASSESLAGYTDTQYF. This chain links TRBV10-1 with TRBJ2-3; TRBD2 matches 9 bases. J lost 2 bases, V lost 0 bases, and 3 bases had no gene match. Germline V lookup: CDR1 WNHNN, CDR2 SYGVQD (reference sequence). This CDR3 contains 16 residues.

The chain links TRBV9 to TRBJ2-2; tentatively, D is TRBD2 (6 bases). Germline V gene data show CDR1 as SGDLS and CDR2 as YYNGEE. This CDR3 is built from 17 residues. Trimming took off 1 base at V and 3 bases at J, with 16 bases between the two ends. The CDR3 sequence is CASSVLEGPSHTGELFF. Written as DNA, the CDR3 is TGTGCCAGCAGCGTATTGGAGGGGCCCTCTCACACCGGGGAGCTGTTTTTT.

This chain connects TRBV6-1 to TRBJ1-2; TRBD1 is a possible D gene (6 bases). V shed 5 bases and J shed 7 bases, with 17 bases lying between them. There are 14 residues in the CDR3. The V gene's germline CDR1 is MNHNS and CDR2 SASEGT. The CDR3 bases are TGTGCCAGCAGTAACAGTAGGGGGATCGGTGGCTACACCTTC. Translation gives CASSNSRGIGGYTF.

The rearrangement links TRBV2 to TRBJ1-2, with a weak D call TRBD1 (6 bases). With 4 bases removed from V and 3 bases from J, the gap between germline ends came to 12 bases. This CDR3 is 14 amino acids long. Germline V gene lookup returns CDR1 SNHLY and CDR2 FYNNEI. This chain's CDR3 is CASSAQGPDYGYTF. The DNA for the CDR3 is TGTGCCAGCAGTGCGCAGGGGCCGGACTATGGCTACACCTTC.

A single count supports this clone. The rearrangement links TRBV7-9 to TRBJ2-3; D is possibly TRBD1 (6 bases). Germline assignment: CDR1 SEHNR and CDR2 FQNEAQ (reference sequence). The CDR3 spans 14 residues. V was pared by 4 bases and J by 8 bases, with 16 bases between. This chain's CDR3 is CASSSIEGDRTQYF. DNA for the CDR3: TGTGCCAGCAGCTCTATCGAGGGGGATCGTACGCAGTATTTT.

This clone was seen more than once but under ten times. The chain joins TRBV6-4 to TRBJ2-3; 10 bases fit TRBD2. Germline V gives CDR1 MRHNA, CDR2 SNTAGT. The V gene end was trimmed by 0 bases and the J gene end by 1 base; junction bases not matched to a gene: 1. The CDR3 sequence is 16 residues long. CDR3 sequence (DNA): TGTGCCAGCAGTGACTCCGGGACTAGCGGCACAGATACGCAGTATTTT. This gives the protein CASSDSGTSGTDTQYF.

The chain is built from TRBV9 and TRBJ2-2; 8 nucleotides line up with TRBD1. CDR1 and CDR2 (germline): SGDLS, YYNGEE. V was clipped by 1 base and J by 6 bases; unmatched bases: 11. The CDR3 consists of 17 residues. CDR3 coding DNA: TGTGCCAGCAGCGTATTTGCAGGGGGCTCGGTGGCCGGGGAGCTGTTTTTT. It yields the protein CASSVFAGGSVAGELFF.

This chain connects TRBV11-2 to TRBJ2-3; 7 bases line up with TRBD2. This CDR3 has 17 residues. Germline CDR1 is SGHAT and CDR2 is FQNNGV. With 1 base clipped from V and 0 bases from J, the junction kept 7 bases outside the gene matches. This chain's CDR3 is CASSLAGGHASTDTQYF. The CDR3 coding sequence is TGTGCCAGCAGCTTAGCGGGAGGACACGCTAGCACAGATACGCAGTATTTT.

The CDR3, as DNA: TGTGCCACCAGCAGAGTCGGGGGGTTAGAACAGCCCCAGCATTTT. Encoded protein: CATSRVGGLEQPQHF. J is TRBJ1-5 and V is TRBV15, with D maybe TRBD1 (5 bases). Germline-derived CDR1 and CDR2 are LNHNV and YYDKDF (reference sequence). The CDR3 has 15 residues. The V end was cut by 1 base, the J end by 7 bases, with 14 bases between. Together with reference TRBV15 and TRBJ1-5, the CDR3 gives the full variable domain: DAMVIQNPRYQVTQFGKPVTLSCSQTLNHNVMYWYQQKSSQAPKLLFHYYDKDFNNEADTPDNFQSRRPNTSFCFLDIRSPGLGDTAMYLCATSRVGGLEQPQHFGDGTRLSIL.

This sequence joins TRBV29-1 and TRBJ2-5; 11 bases agree with TRBD1. In germline, CDR1 is SQVTM, CDR2 ANQGSEA. Unmatched junction bases numbered 5, after V lost 6 bases and J lost 5 bases. The CDR3 is 13 amino acids. For the CDR3, the DNA is TGCAGCGTAACCGGGACAGGGGGGGAGACCCAGTACTTC. This sequence encodes CSVTGTGGETQYF. Looking up the rest from reference TRBV29-1 and TRBJ2-5 gives the full variable domain: SAVISQKPSRDICQRGTSLTIQCQVDSQVTMMFWYRQQPGQSLTLIATANQGSEATYESGFVIDKFPISRPNLTFSTLTVSNMSPEDSSIYLCSVTGTGGETQYFGPGTRLLVL.

This chain joins TRBV11-2 and TRBJ2-7; tentatively, D is TRBD1 (5 bases). The V gene lost 1 base and the J gene lost 0 bases, with 19 bases spanning the gap. CDR1 is SGHAT and CDR2 is FQNNGV in the germline V gene. The CDR3 has 18 amino acids. CDR3 coding DNA: TGTGCCAGCAGCTTAGTTATAGGCGGACAAGCGAGCTCCTACGAGCAGTACTTC. Translation gives CASSLVIGGQASSYEQYF.

This rearrangement joins TRBV19 to TRBJ1-5; a weak D match, TRBD1 (6 bases). Trimming pared 6 bases from V and 0 bases from J, leaving 12 bases between. The length of the CDR3 is 15 residues. Per the germline V gene, CDR1 is LNHDA and CDR2 is SQIVND (reference sequence). The CDR3 DNA reads as TGTGCCAGTAGCTTGGACAGTTATAGCAATCAGCCCCAGCATTTT. It translates to CASSLDSYSNQPQHF.

The chain has TRBV29-1 and TRBJ2-7; 8 bases line up with TRBD1. With V trimmed by 3 bases and J by 7 bases, 14 bases remained unmatched. The CDR3 is 15 amino acids. The V gene's germline CDR1 is SQVTM and CDR2 ANQGSEA. In DNA form, the CDR3 reads TGCAGCGTTGATGGGACCGGGACAGGAGCTTCGGAGCAGTACTTC. Translating it yields CSVDGTGTGASEQYF.

The chain links TRBV5-4 to TRBJ2-7, with 11 bases matching TRBD1. In germline, CDR1 is SGHNT, CDR2 YYREEE (reference sequence). The CDR3 length is 17 residues. J lost 1 base, V lost 3 bases, and 9 bases had no gene match. CDR3 nucleotides: TGTGCCAGCAGCTCGCGGACAGGGGGCTTCAGTTCCTACGAGCAGTACTTC. Residues: CASSSRTGGFSSYEQYF. Full variable domain (outside the CDR3, taken from reference TRBV5-4 and TRBJ2-7): ETGVTQSPTHLIKTRGQQVTLRCSSQSGHNTVSWYQQALGQGPQFIFQYYREEENGRGNFPPRFSGLQFPNYSSELNVNALELDDSALYLCASSSRTGGFSSYEQYFGPGTRLTVT.

This rearrangement joins TRBV2 to TRBJ2-3; perhaps TRBD1 as D (6 bases). The germline CDR1 and CDR2 sequences are SNHLY and FYNNEI. Trimming shortened V by 5 bases and J by 2 bases, and 14 bases separated the two germline ends. The CDR3 extends over 15 amino acids. CDR3 sequence reads: CASSLNRAFTDTQYF. Written as DNA, the CDR3 is TGTGCCAGCAGTTTGAACAGGGCGTTCACAGATACGCAGTATTTT.

The chain recombines TRBV5-6 with TRBJ2-1; no clear D gene. This CDR3 is 14 amino acids long. Per the germline V gene, CDR1 is SGHDT and CDR2 is YYEEEE. The V gene lost 2 bases and the J gene lost 13 bases, with 19 bases spanning the gap. In DNA form, the CDR3 reads TGTGCCAGCAGCTTTGAGAAAAACCCTATTCTACAGTTCTTC. Residues: CASSFEKNPILQFF.

The rearrangement uses TRBV19 and TRBJ1-2; a possible D gene is TRBD1 (5 bases). Germline V lookup: CDR1 LNHDA, CDR2 SQIVND (reference sequence). V gave up 7 bases and J gave up 4 bases, with 22 bases separating them. The CDR3 loop spans 16 amino acids. The CDR3 bases are TGTGCCAGTACCATAACGGACATCCGCCGAGTCTATGGCTACACCTTC. It is translated as CASTITDIRRVYGYTF.

J is TRBJ1-3 and V is TRBV9, with 7 bases that match TRBD1. Germline-derived CDR1 and CDR2 are SGDLS and YYNGEE. J lost 4 bases, V lost 4 bases, and 5 bases had no gene match. The CDR3 extends over 14 amino acids. Here the CDR3 reads CASSLQGNGNTIYF. DNA for the CDR3: TGTGCCAGCAGCCTACAGGGGAACGGAAACACCATATATTTT.

The V call is TRBV30, the J call TRBJ2-5, with 11 positions matching TRBD1. The germline CDR1 and CDR2 sequences are GTSNPN and SVGIG (reference sequence). CDR3 length: 14 amino acids. Unmatched junction bases numbered 8, after V lost 7 bases and J lost 4 bases. DNA for the CDR3: TGTGCCTTAGGGACAGGGGGAATGGGAGAGACCCAGTACTTC. Its translation is CALGTGGMGETQYF.

DNA of the CDR3: TGTGCCAGCAGTTTTCGTTATTCCCACGAGCAGTACTTC. Translating gives CASSFRYSHEQYF. The chain couples TRBV27 to TRBJ2-7; D call uncertain. The germline V gene has CDR1 MNHEY and CDR2 SMNVEV (reference sequence). This CDR3 is 13 amino acids long. The germline V and J ends were trimmed by 3 bases and 5 bases, with 11 bases remaining between them.

This CDR3 is CASSVTTSVAGELFF. CDR3 in DNA: TGTGCCAGCAGTGTAACTACTAGCGTGGCCGGGGAGCTGTTTTTT. V is TRBV9 and J is TRBJ2-2, with 7 nucleotides matching TRBD2. CDR3 length: 15 residues. V lost 5 bases to trimming and J lost 6 bases; unmatched junction nucleotides: 10. The germline CDR1 and CDR2 sequences are SGDLS and YYNGEE.

This rearrangement joins TRBV28 to TRBJ2-7; 9 bases match TRBD1. The V and J ends lost 6 bases and 2 bases, in that order; junction bases with no gene match: 8. The CDR3 runs to 15 residues. Germline lookup yields CDR1 MDHEN and CDR2 SYDVKM. DNA for the CDR3: TGTGCCAGCAGCTTCTCCGGGACAGGGACCTACGAGCAGTACTTC. This gives the protein CASSFSGTGTYEQYF.

The chain couples TRBV5-4 to TRBJ2-1, with 12 bases matching TRBD2. The CDR3 sequence is 15 residues long. J was trimmed by 8 bases and V by 1 base; bases with no gene match: 4. Germline CDR1 reads SGHNT; CDR2 reads YYREEE (reference sequence). The CDR3 is CASSLLPSGGDEQFF. The DNA for the CDR3 is TGTGCCAGCAGCTTGCTGCCTAGCGGGGGGGATGAGCAGTTCTTC.

J is TRBJ1-4 and V is TRBV28; 8 nucleotides match TRBD1. Germline V gene data show CDR1 as MDHEN and CDR2 as SYDVKM. Unmatched junction bases numbered 7, after V lost 6 bases and J lost 4 bases. The CDR3 is 15 residues long. The CDR3 DNA reads as TGTGCCAGCAGCGCGACAGGGGTTGATAATGAAAAACTGTTTTTT. Translated: CASSATGVDNEKLFF.

The V call is TRBV10-3, the J call TRBJ2-1, with 9 bases fitting TRBD1. Germline values: CDR1 ENHRY, CDR2 SYGVKD. CDR3 length: 15 residues. Losses at the gene ends were 5 bases for V and 7 bases for J; bases not matched to a gene: 9. The CDR3 DNA follows: TGTGCCATCAGTTCCGGGACAGGGTACGAAAATGAGCAGTTCTTC. As protein: CAISSGTGYENEQFF.

This clone was observed once. The chain is built from TRBV27 and TRBJ2-5, with 10 bases matching TRBD1. Germline V CDR1 and CDR2: MNHEY, SMNVEV (reference sequence). The CDR3 extends over 13 amino acids. Trimming removed 2 bases from V and 8 bases from J; junction bases left unmatched: 2. The CDR3 DNA sequence: TGTGCCAGCAGTTTAGGACAGGGGGTTACCCAGTACTTC. This gives the protein CASSLGQGVTQYF.

The chain uses TRBV5-6 and TRBJ1-2; 7 bases align to TRBD1. CDR1 is SGHDT, CDR2 YYEEEE, per germline. CDR3 length: 14 amino acids. Trimming removed 0 bases from V and 4 bases from J; junction bases left unmatched: 3. The CDR3 sequence: CASSLDGDSYGYTF. The CDR3 nucleotides read TGTGCCAGCAGCTTGGATGGGGACAGCTATGGCTACACCTTC.